These 14 T cell receptor beta chains came from one sample sequenced in a study of blood T cell repertoires in COVID-19. Assay: immunoSEQ multiplex PCR; the TCRdb copy retains only in-frame clones and omits some. The repertoire holds roughly 180,000 clones, with more than 70% as singletons. Sequencing was done on a sample of PBMCs or T cells enriched from blood (not recorded which). The receptors derive from a woman aged 50 to 65 in a cohort exposed to, infected with or recovered from COVID-19 (not recorded which).

V and J are TRBV5-1 and TRBJ2-3; 16 bases map to TRBD2. Germline values: CDR1 SGHRS, CDR2 YFSETQ. The junction had 10 bases not matched to a gene; V was cut back by 4 bases and J by 2 bases. The CDR3 length is 19 residues. In nucleotides, the CDR3 is TGCGCCAGCAGCGAGGAGGGACTAGCGGGAGGGGGTATCACAGATACGCAGTATTTT. It yields the protein CASSEEGLAGGGITDTQYF.

This clone has only one observation. CDR3 loop: CASSMEGSGNTIYF. DNA of the CDR3: TGTGCCAGCAGCATGGAGGGGAGTGGAAACACCATATATTTT. The V and J genes are TRBV9 and TRBJ1-3; perhaps TRBD1 as D (5 bases). In germline, CDR1 is SGDLS, CDR2 YYNGEE. The V end lost 4 bases, the J end lost 3 bases, and 11 bases lay between the germline ends. This CDR3 spans 14 amino acids.

V and J are TRBV28 and TRBJ2-2, with 9 positions matching TRBD1. CDR3 length: 15 residues. J gave up 4 bases and V 5 bases, and 5 bases lay outside the gene matches. Germline assignment: CDR1 MDHEN and CDR2 SYDVKM. The CDR3 region has the DNA TGTGCCAGCAGTGTGACAGGGGGACCCACCGGGGAGCTGTTTTTT. Translating it yields CASSVTGGPTGELFF.

The chain recombines TRBV28 with TRBJ1-5; D is unresolved. V gave up 5 bases and J gave up 5 bases, with 28 bases separating them. Germline V gene data show CDR1 as MDHEN and CDR2 as SYDVKM. CDR3 size: 19 residues. CDR3 sequence (DNA): TGTGCCAGCAGTAACGGGCGGGAGTCGGGATGGGTATCGGATCAGCCCCAGCATTTT. This encodes CASSNGRESGWVSDQPQHF.

In this sample, this clone turned up once. This chain connects TRBV28 to TRBJ1-4; 8 bases fit TRBD1. The CDR3 sequence is 16 residues long. The junction had 4 bases not matched to a gene; V was cut back by 4 bases and J by 0 bases. Germline V gene lookup returns CDR1 MDHEN and CDR2 SYDVKM. The CDR3 loop is CASSSPDRATNEKLFF. CDR3 in DNA: TGTGCCAGCAGTTCCCCGGACAGGGCAACTAATGAAAAACTGTTTTTT.

The CDR3 sequence is CASSFTSQPQHF. The CDR3 nucleotides are TGTGCCAGCAGTTTTACTTCCCAGCCCCAGCATTTT. This chain joins TRBV28 and TRBJ1-5; D is ambiguous. CDR1 and CDR2 (germline): MDHEN, SYDVKM. The CDR3 runs to 12 residues. The ends were cut back, 3 bases at V and 7 bases at J, with 7 bases in the middle.

This clone was detected only once. The chain employs TRBV28 and TRBJ1-1; possible D gene TRBD1, 6 bases. The CDR3 is made up of 14 amino acids. The V end lost 1 base, the J end lost 8 bases, and 14 bases lay between the germline ends. CDR1 is MDHEN, CDR2 SYDVKM, per germline. CDR3 DNA sequence: TGTGCCAGCAGTTTATACAGGGCGACAAGCGAAGCTTTCTTT. Its translation: CASSLYRATSEAFF. The full variable domain, in which reference TRBV28 and TRBJ1-1 provide the parts outside the CDR3, is DVKVTQSSRYLVKRTGEKVFLECVQDMDHENMFWYRQDPGLGLRLIYFSYDVKMKEKGDIPEGYSVSREKKERFSLILESASTNQTSMYLCASSLYRATSEAFFGQGTRLTVV.

V usage is TRBV7-3 and J usage is TRBJ2-7, with 8 bases aligning to TRBD2. The CDR3 is made up of 12 amino acids. V trimming: 5 bases; J trimming: 6 bases; junction bases outside the gene matches: 3. The germline gives CDR1 SGHTA, CDR2 FQGTGA. CDR3 protein: CASSPRGGEQYF. CDR3 DNA: TGTGCCAGCAGCCCCCGGGGGGGCGAGCAGTACTTC.

J is TRBJ2-7 and V is TRBV19; 7 positions agree with TRBD1. Per the germline V gene, CDR1 is LNHDA and CDR2 is SQIVND (reference sequence). V gave up 5 bases and J gave up 0 bases; unmatched junction bases: 7. The CDR3 consists of 15 residues. The CDR3 loop is CASSPQPGGSYEQYF. The CDR3 DNA follows: TGTGCCAGTAGTCCCCAGCCAGGGGGCTCCTACGAGCAGTACTTC.

In its sample, this clone was seen a few times. The chain's CDR3 is CASSLAGGSSGNTIYF. Here the CDR3 DNA reads TGTGCCAGCAGCTTAGCCGGGGGGAGCTCTGGAAACACCATATATTTT. V usage is TRBV7-9 and J usage is TRBJ1-3; a possible D gene is TRBD1 (5 bases). Germline CDR1 reads SEHNR; CDR2 reads FQNEAQ (reference sequence). V shed 0 bases and J shed 0 bases, with 9 bases lying between them. The CDR3 runs to 16 residues.

The rearrangement links TRBV9 to TRBJ2-3, with 8 bases matching TRBD1. The V and J ends lost 4 bases and 2 bases, in that order; junction bases with no gene match: 6. The germline CDR1 and CDR2 sequences are SGDLS and YYNGEE. CDR3 length equals 15 residues. The CDR3 loop is CASSPRTGNTDTQYF. CDR3 sequence (DNA): TGTGCCAGCAGCCCGAGGACAGGGAACACAGATACGCAGTATTTT.

The V gene is TRBV14, the J gene TRBJ2-7; D is unclear. V was trimmed by 3 bases and J by 7 bases, leaving 16 bases between them. This CDR3 contains 14 residues. Germline CDR1 and CDR2: SGHDN and FVKESK. The CDR3 here is CASSQALVPREQYF. In nucleotides, the CDR3 is TGTGCCAGCAGCCAGGCGTTAGTCCCGAGGGAGCAGTACTTC.

The V call is TRBV7-2, the J call TRBJ2-7; 7 nucleotides match TRBD1. J gave up 4 bases and V 5 bases, and 8 bases lay outside the gene matches. CDR1 SGHTA and CDR2 FQGNSA come from the germline V gene. This CDR3 contains 14 residues. The DNA of the CDR3 is TGTGCCAGCAGCACCCGACAGGGTTTATACGAGCAGTACTTC. Translated, it gives CASSTRQGLYEQYF.

The chain joins TRBV27 to TRBJ1-4; D ambiguous. Trimming cost V 6 bases and J 7 bases, with 15 bases left between them. Germline values: CDR1 MNHEY, CDR2 SMNVEV (reference sequence). The CDR3 spans 14 residues. CDR3 amino acids: CASSPVGLGEKLFF. CDR3 coding DNA: TGTGCCAGCAGCCCGGTCGGGTTGGGTGAAAAACTGTTTTTT. The full variable domain, with the rest looked up from reference TRBV27 and TRBJ1-4, is EAQVTQNPRYLITVTGKKLTVTCSQNMNHEYMSWYRQDPGLGLRQIYYSMNVEVTDKGDVPEGYKVSRKEKRNFPLILESPSPNQTSLYFCASSPVGLGEKLFFGSGTQLSVL.